This is a list of T cell receptor beta chains from one sample in a study of siplizumab effects on memory and regulatory T cells. The method was immunoSEQ multiplex PCR; TCRdb's version includes in-frame clones alone and lacks a portion of them. Of fewer than 130,000 clones detected, about nine tenths appear once; the ten largest clones hold 1.3%. The specimen was CD4+ T cells sorted from blood. The receptors were sampled from a human donor in good health. Each CDR3 is given with its conserved first and last residue. D genes are given only for firm matches. Some rows have no size entry. The others give once, few or many, or a class for an expanded clone.

j_gene,abundance,d_gene,v_gene,CDR3nt,CDR3aa
TRBJ2-7,.,.,TRBV19,TGTGCCAGTAGTACCGACTCCGGTGGGGAATACGAGCAGTACTTC,CASSTDSGGEYEQYF
TRBJ2-5,.,TRBD2,TRBV25-1,TGTGCCAGCAGTGAATATAGCGGGCAAGAGACCCAGTACTTC,CASSEYSGQETQYF
TRBJ1-4,.,.,TRBV11-2,TGTGCCAGCAGCTTTACTAATGAAAAACTGTTTTTT,CASSFTNEKLFF
TRBJ1-2,.,.,TRBV15,TGTGCCACCAGCAGAGGTGGGGTAGGTCAGGAACTTAACTATGGCTACACCTTC,CATSRGGVGQELNYGYTF
TRBJ2-2,.,TRBD2,TRBV14,TGTGCCAGCAGCCAGAGTGGAGCGGGAGGGGCCGGGGAGCTGTTTTTT,CASSQSGAGGAGELFF
TRBJ2-5,.,.,TRBV18,TGTGCCAGCTCACCACGGGGAGGACAGAGAGAGACCCAGTACTTC,CASSPRGGQRETQYF
TRBJ2-5,.,TRBD1,TRBV5-6,TGTGCCAGCAGCTTGGTCCCGGACAGGGGGACCCAAGAGACCCAGTACTTC,CASSLVPDRGTQETQYF
TRBJ1-2,.,TRBD1,TRBV4-1,TGCGCCAGCAGCCAAGGTGGCAGGGGGCGAAACAACTATGGCTACACCTTC,CASSQGGRGRNNYGYTF
TRBJ2-7,.,TRBD2,TRBV9,TGTGCCAGCAGCGTAGAGGGACTACCGGCCTACGAGCAGTACTTC,CASSVEGLPAYEQYF
TRBJ2-7,.,TRBD1,TRBV4-1,TGCGCCAGCAGCCAGCATGGGGTCACAGGGGCCTACGAGCAGTACTTC,CASSQHGVTGAYEQYF
TRBJ2-1,few,.,TRBV5-1,TGCGCCAGCAGCCCTCCGGGACTGTCGGGTAAAGAGCAGTTCTTC,CASSPPGLSGKEQFF
TRBJ2-3,.,.,TRBV19,TGTGCCAGTACCCGAAAAGCAGGGGCGCCAGATACGCAGTATTTT,CASTRKAGAPDTQYF